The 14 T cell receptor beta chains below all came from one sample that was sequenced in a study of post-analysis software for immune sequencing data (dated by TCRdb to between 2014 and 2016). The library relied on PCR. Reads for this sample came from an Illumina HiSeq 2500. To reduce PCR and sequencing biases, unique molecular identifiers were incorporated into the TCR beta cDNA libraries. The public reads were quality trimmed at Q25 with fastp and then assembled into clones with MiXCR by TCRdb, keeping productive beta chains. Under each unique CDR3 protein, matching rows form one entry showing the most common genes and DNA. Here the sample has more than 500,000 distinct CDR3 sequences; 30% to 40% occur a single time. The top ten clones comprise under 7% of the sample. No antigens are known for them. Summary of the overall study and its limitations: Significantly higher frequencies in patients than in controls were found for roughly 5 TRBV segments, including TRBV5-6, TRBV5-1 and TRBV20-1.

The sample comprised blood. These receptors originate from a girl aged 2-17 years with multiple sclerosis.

The CDR3 reads CSVEEGPAGTKAFF. In nucleotides, the CDR3 is TGCAGCGTTGAAGAAGGACCCGCCGGGACGAAAGCTTTCTTT. The V gene is TRBV29-1, the J gene TRBJ1-1; perhaps TRBD1 as D (5 bases). The CDR3 length is 14 residues. V shed 0 bases and J shed 9 bases, with 17 bases lying between them. Germline V lookup: CDR1 SQVTM, CDR2 ANQGSEA.

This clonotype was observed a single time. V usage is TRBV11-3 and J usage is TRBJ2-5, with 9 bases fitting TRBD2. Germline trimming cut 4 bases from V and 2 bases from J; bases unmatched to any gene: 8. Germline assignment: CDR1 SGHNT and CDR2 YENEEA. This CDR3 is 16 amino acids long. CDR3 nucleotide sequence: TGTGCCAGCAGCTCTCCCGTCCTAGCGGGACAAGAGACCCAGTACTTC. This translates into CASSSPVLAGQETQYF.

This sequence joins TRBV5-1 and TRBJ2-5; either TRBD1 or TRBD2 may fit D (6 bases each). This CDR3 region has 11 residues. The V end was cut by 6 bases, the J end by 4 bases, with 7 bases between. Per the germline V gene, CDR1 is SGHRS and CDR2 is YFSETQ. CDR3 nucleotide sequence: TGCGCCAGCAAGGGGGGAGAGACCCAGTACTTC. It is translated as CASKGGETQYF.

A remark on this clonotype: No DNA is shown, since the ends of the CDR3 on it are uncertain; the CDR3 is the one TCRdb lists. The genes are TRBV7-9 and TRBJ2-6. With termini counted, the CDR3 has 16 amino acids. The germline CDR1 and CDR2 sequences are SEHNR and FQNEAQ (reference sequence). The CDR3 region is CASSLSVGTGANVPTF.

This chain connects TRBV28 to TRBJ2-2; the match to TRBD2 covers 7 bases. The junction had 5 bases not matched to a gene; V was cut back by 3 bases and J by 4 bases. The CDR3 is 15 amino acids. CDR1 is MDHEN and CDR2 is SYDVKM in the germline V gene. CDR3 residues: CASSFFGGGTGELFF. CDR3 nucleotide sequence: TGTGCCAGCAGTTTTTTTGGGGGGGGCACCGGGGAGCTGTTTTTT.

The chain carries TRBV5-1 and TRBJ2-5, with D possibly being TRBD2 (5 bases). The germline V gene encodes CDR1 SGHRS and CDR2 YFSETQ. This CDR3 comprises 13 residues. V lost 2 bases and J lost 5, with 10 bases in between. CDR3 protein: CASSFNGMETQYF. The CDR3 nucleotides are TGCGCCAGCAGCTTTAACGGGATGGAGACCCAGTACTTC.

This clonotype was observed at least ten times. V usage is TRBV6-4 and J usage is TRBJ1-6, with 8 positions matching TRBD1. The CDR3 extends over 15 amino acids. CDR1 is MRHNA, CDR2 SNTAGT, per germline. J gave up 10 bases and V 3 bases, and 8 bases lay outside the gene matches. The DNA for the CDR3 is TGTGCCAGCAGTGATGCCGGGACAGGAGTCTCACCCCTCCACTTT. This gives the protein CASSDAGTGVSPLHF.

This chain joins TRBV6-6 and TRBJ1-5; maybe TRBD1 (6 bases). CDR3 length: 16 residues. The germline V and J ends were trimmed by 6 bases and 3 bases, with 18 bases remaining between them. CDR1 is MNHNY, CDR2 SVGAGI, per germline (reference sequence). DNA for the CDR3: TGTGCCAGCAGCTCCCTACGACAGGCCAACAATCAGCCCCAGCATTTT. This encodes CASSSLRQANNQPQHF.

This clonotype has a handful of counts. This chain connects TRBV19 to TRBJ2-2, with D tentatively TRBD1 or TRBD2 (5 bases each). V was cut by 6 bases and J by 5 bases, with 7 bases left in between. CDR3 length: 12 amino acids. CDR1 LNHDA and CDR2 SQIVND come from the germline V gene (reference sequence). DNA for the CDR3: TGTGCCAGTAGGTGGGGGACCGGGGAGCTGTTTTTT. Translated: CASRWGTGELFF.

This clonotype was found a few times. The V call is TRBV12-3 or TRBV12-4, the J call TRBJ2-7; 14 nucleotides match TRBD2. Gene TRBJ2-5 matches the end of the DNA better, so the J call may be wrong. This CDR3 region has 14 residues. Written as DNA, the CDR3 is TGTGCCAGCAGGAGGACTAGCGGGAGGGAGACCCAGTACTTC. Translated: CASRRTSGRETQYF.

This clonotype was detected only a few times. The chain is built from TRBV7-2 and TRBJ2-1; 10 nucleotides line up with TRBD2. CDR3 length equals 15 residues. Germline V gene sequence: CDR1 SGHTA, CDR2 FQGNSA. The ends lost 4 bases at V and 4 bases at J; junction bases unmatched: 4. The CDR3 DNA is TGTGCCAGCAGCTCATGGACTAGCGGATACAATGAGCAGTTCTTC. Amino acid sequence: CASSSWTSGYNEQFF. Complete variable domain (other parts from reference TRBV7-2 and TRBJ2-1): GAGVSQSPSNKVTEKGKDVELRCDPISGHTALYWYRQSLGQGLEFLIYFQGNSAPDKSGLPSDRFSAERTGGSVSTLTIQRTQQEDSAVYLCASSSWTSGYNEQFFGPGTRLTVL.

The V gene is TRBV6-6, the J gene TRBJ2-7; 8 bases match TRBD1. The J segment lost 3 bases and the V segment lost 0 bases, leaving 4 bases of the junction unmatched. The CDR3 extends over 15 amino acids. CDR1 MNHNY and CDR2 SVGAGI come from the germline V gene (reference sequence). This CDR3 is CASSYSPDRDYEQYF. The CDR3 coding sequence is TGTGCCAGCAGTTACTCCCCGGACAGGGACTACGAGCAGTACTTC.

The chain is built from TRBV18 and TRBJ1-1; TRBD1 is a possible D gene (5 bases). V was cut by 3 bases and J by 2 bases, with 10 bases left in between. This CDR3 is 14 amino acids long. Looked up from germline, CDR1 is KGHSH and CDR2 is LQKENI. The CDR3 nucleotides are TGTGCCAGCTCACCCGGTGGGGCCAACACTGAAGCTTTCTTT. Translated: CASSPGGANTEAFF.

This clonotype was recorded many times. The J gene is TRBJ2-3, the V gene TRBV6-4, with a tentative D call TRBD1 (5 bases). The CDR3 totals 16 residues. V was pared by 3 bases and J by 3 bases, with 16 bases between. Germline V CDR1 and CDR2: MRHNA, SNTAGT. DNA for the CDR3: TGTGCCAGCAGTGAAGGGGTACGGGCAGCTACAGATACGCAGTATTTT. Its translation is CASSEGVRAATDTQYF.